This TCR beta chain is drawn from a study of shared clonotypes between healthy human individuals. Background on the study: With ages of 18 to 49, the donors were a couple of women and three men. Study conclusions and caveats: For naive CD4 cells, approximately 4.8% of clonotypes were shared across four donors. Generation of non-shared clonotypes was less probable than generation of clonotypes shared by all four donors.

Regarding this clone: Its antigen remains unknown.

As defined, naive CD8 cells were CD45RO-negative and positively selected for CCR7, with terminally differentiated effector memory CD45RA+ cells excluded. Genomic DNA per cell subset filled all wells of several immunoSEQ plates. Sequencing was performed with immunoSEQ multiplex PCR; in TCRdb, only in-frame clones are kept and a portion is missing. The data show approximately 590,000 clones, just under 97% seen once. The sequenced sample consisted of naive CD8+ T cells sorted from blood. This TCR came from a woman aged 25 to 39 in good health.

CDR3 bases: TGTGCCAGCAGCTTAGGGGACAGGGATACCGGGGAGCTGTTTTTT. It encodes CASSLGDRDTGELFF. The rearrangement uses TRBV11-1 and TRBJ2-2, with 9 nucleotides matching TRBD1. The CDR3 extends over 15 amino acids. The germline V gene encodes CDR1 SGHAT and CDR2 FQDESV (reference sequence). Trimming removed 1 base from V and 5 bases from J; junction bases left unmatched: 2.